The 5 T cell receptor beta chains below were found in one sample sequenced in a study of identical twins. TCRdb re-derived calls from the 5' RACE reads in MiXCR, one entry per CDR3 protein. Altogether 1.5 million or so distinct CDR3 sequences are present, around a third being singletons, with the ten largest covering less than 0.35%. Sample: cord blood. These receptors were collected from a newborn girl in good health.

The V gene is TRBV6-6, the J gene TRBJ2-7, with a tentative D call TRBD2 (5 bases). The ends were cut back, 0 bases at V and 2 bases at J, with 17 bases in the middle. This CDR3 is 17 amino acids long. CDR1 is MNHNY, CDR2 SVGAGI, per germline (reference sequence). Here the CDR3 reads CASSYSNTGLPAYEQYF. CDR3 bases: TGTGCCAGCAGTTACTCCAACACCGGACTTCCCGCCTACGAGCAGTACTTC.

The chain links TRBV7-9 to TRBJ2-7; 7 positions match TRBD1. Germline CDR1 is SEHNR and CDR2 is FQNEAQ (reference sequence). This CDR3 region has 14 residues. Trimming removed 4 bases from V and 7 bases from J; junction bases left unmatched: 10. The CDR3 loop reads CASSSRDRNGEQYF. CDR3 nucleotide sequence: TGTGCCAGCAGCTCCCGGGACAGAAATGGGGAGCAGTACTTC.

The chain is built from TRBV12-3 or TRBV12-4 and TRBJ1-5; 7 bases line up with TRBD1. CDR3 length: 15 amino acids. With V trimmed by 6 bases and J by 2 bases, 7 bases remained unmatched. The CDR3 sequence: CASSLQGMGNQPQHF. The CDR3 DNA follows: TGTGCCAGCAGCCTACAGGGGATGGGCAATCAGCCCCAGCATTTT.

In this sample, this clonotype turned up many times. The gene calls are TRBV7-2 and TRBJ2-7; 15 nucleotides align to TRBD2. J was trimmed by 2 bases and V by 1 base; bases with no gene match: 3. This CDR3 comprises 17 residues. The V gene's germline CDR1 is SGHTA and CDR2 FQGNSA. The CDR3, as DNA: TGTGCCAGCAGCTTAGTTGGGACTAGCGGGGGGCCCTACGAGCAGTACTTC. As protein: CASSLVGTSGGPYEQYF. The full variable domain, in which reference TRBV7-2 and TRBJ2-7 provide the parts outside the CDR3, is GAGVSQSPSNKVTEKGKDVELRCDPISGHTALYWYRQSLGQGLEFLIYFQGNSAPDKSGLPSDRFSAERTGGSVSTLTIQRTQQEDSAVYLCASSLVGTSGGPYEQYFGPGTRLTVT.

The chain links TRBV10-3 to TRBJ2-7; D gene ambiguous. The CDR3 has 13 residues. With 1 base removed from V and 3 bases from J, the gap between germline ends came to 7 bases. Germline V gives CDR1 ENHRY, CDR2 SYGVKD. The CDR3 here is CAISEFGSYEQYF. The CDR3 region has the DNA TGTGCCATCAGTGAGTTCGGTAGCTACGAGCAGTACTTC.